This T cell receptor beta chain was found in a study of cytomegalovirus exposure and HLA in healthy donors. Study-level findings and limits: More clonal expansion characterized HLA-associated TCR beta chains than equally common others in a later analysis.

The V gene lost 0 bases and the J gene lost 4 bases, with 6 bases spanning the gap. The CDR3 is 13 amino acids. The V gene's germline CDR1 is MNHEY and CDR2 SVGAGI. It was with 60 Vbeta and 13 Jbeta primers that the PCR ran. Measured with immunoSEQ multiplex PCR; TCRdb has only the in-frame clones, and not every one. The data show approximately 170,000 clones, with about 76% seen just once and around 7% held by the top ten. As regards this clone: Its specificity is not known.

The receptor was derived from a male donor in good health and CMV-seropositive. V usage is TRBV6-5 and J usage is TRBJ1-2; no clear D. Sample: PBMCs. CDR3 DNA: TGTGCCAGCAGTTACTCGGTCGGCTATGGCTACACCTTC. It is translated as CASSYSVGYGYTF.